One sample yielded the 18 T cell receptor beta chains listed below, sequenced in a study of human T cells and chemical hapten exposure. One entry per CDR3 protein, called by TCRdb with MiXCR from the RACE reads. The sample yields roughly 260,000 distinct CDR3 sequences, around 9.3% seen once. Time point reported: pre-sensitization, week 0. The treatment is: therapeutic diphenylcyclopropenone sensitization with weekly scalp DPC. The specimen was whole blood, collected in connection with sensitization to the hapten diphenylcyclopropenone (DPC). The receptors here all came from a woman between 40 and 50 years old with alopecia areata. Some clones in this sample may be carry-over from other donors' samples.

This clonotype has at least ten counts. This sequence joins TRBV4-1 and TRBJ2-1; 8 bases line up with TRBD2. J lost 0 bases, V lost 3 bases, and 4 bases had no gene match. Germline V CDR1 and CDR2: MGHRA, YSYEKL. The CDR3 covers 16 residues. The CDR3 nucleotides read TGCGCCAGCAGCCACCCCGGGACTAGCTCCTACAATGAGCAGTTCTTC. Amino acids: CASSHPGTSSYNEQFF.

The chain employs TRBV6-2 or TRBV6-3 and TRBJ2-7; D is perhaps TRBD1 (5 bases). V gave up 0 bases and J gave up 2 bases, with 8 bases separating them. The length of the CDR3 is 14 residues. CDR1 MNHEY and CDR2 SVGEGT come from the germline V gene. CDR3 coding DNA: TGTGCCAGCAGTTACTCCCAGGGCACCTACGAGCAGTACTTC. Residues: CASSYSQGTYEQYF.

This chain connects TRBV20-1 to TRBJ2-7, with unresolved D. Germline CDR1 DFQATT, CDR2 SNEGSKA (reference sequence). The germline V and J ends were trimmed by 3 bases and 6 bases, with 18 bases remaining between them. The CDR3 length is 14 residues. The CDR3 DNA sequence: TGCAGTGCTAGTGTTCCCCCCCCAGTCTTCGAGCAGTACTTC. This translates into CSASVPPPVFEQYF.

V gene TRBV29-1 combines with J gene TRBJ1-3; D gene unclear. CDR1 and CDR2 from the germline V gene are SQVTM and ANQGSEA. The length of the CDR3 is 11 residues. The chain's CDR3 is CSGRTGNTIYF. The CDR3 DNA reads as TGCAGTGGGCGCACTGGAAACACCATATATTTT.

This clonotype has more than one count but fewer than ten. V and J are TRBV3-1 and TRBJ1-2; TRBD1 matches at 8 bases. The CDR3 extends over 13 amino acids. V lost 5 bases and J lost 4; bases outside the gene matches: 3. In germline, CDR1 is LGHDT, CDR2 YNNKEL (reference sequence). For the CDR3, the DNA is TGTGCCAGCAGCATGGGGACAGGCTATGGCTACACCTTC. Protein product: CASSMGTGYGYTF. The full variable domain, in which reference TRBV3-1 and TRBJ1-2 provide the parts outside the CDR3, is DTAVSQTPKYLVTQMGNDKSIKCEQNLGHDTMYWYKQDSKKFLKIMFSYNNKELIINETVPNRFSPKSPDKAHLNLHINSLELGDSAVYFCASSMGTGYGYTFGSGTRLTVV.

Ten or more counts support this clonotype. The chain joins TRBV28 to TRBJ2-7, with TRBD1 matching 8 bases. V lost 6 bases, J lost 0 bases, and 4 bases stayed unmatched. CDR3 length: 14 amino acids. The germline CDR1 and CDR2 sequences are MDHEN and SYDVKM. The CDR3 loop reads CASRTGVTSYEQYF. The CDR3 bases are TGTGCCAGCAGGACAGGGGTCACCTCCTACGAGCAGTACTTC.

About this clonotype itself: At one end, the junction sequence differs from germline, possibly due to a read error. The rearrangement uses TRBV25-1 and TRBJ1-5, with 7 bases identical to TRBD1. Germline CDR1 is MGHDK and CDR2 is SYGVNS. The CDR3 loop spans 15 amino acids. The CDR3 region has the DNA TGTACCAGCAGACAGGGAGGGAGAAGCAATCAGCCCCAGCATTTT. Residues: CTSRQGGRSNQPQHF.

The chain uses TRBV25-1 and TRBJ2-7; maybe TRBD2 (6 bases). Trimming removed 4 bases from V and 2 bases from J, with 15 bases in between. CDR3 length equals 15 residues. Germline-derived CDR1 and CDR2 are MGHDK and SYGVNS. As DNA, the CDR3 is TGTGCCAGCAGTGTTCCGGGGGACGGTACCTACGAGCAGTACTTC. Translated, it gives CASSVPGDGTYEQYF.

The J gene is TRBJ2-2, the V gene TRBV7-3, with D hard to call. This CDR3 is built from 14 residues. V was shortened by 5 bases and J by 1 base, with 8 bases between the two germline ends. The germline V gene encodes CDR1 SGHTA and CDR2 FQGTGA. The CDR3 DNA follows: TGTGCCAGCAGCGGTTCCGGGAACACCGGGGAGCTGTTTTTT. Translation gives CASSGSGNTGELFF.

The rearrangement uses TRBV6-5 and TRBJ1-2; no definite D call. Germline loops: CDR1 MNHEY, CDR2 SVGAGI. V dropped 7 bases and J dropped 7 bases, with 19 bases sitting between them. This CDR3 spans 14 amino acids. For the CDR3, the DNA is TGTGCCAGCATCTCCCGGCGGGGTGGGAGTGGCTACACCTTC. The encoded protein is CASISRRGGSGYTF.

The gene calls are TRBV7-2 and TRBJ2-5; no clear D. Germline V gene data show CDR1 as SGHTA and CDR2 as FQGNSA. V lost 2 bases to trimming and J lost 7 bases, with 17 bases between them. The CDR3 sequence is 15 residues long. The CDR3 bases are TGTGCCAGCAGCTTAACTTTCCCGAGGATTCCGACCCAGTACTTC. Translation gives CASSLTFPRIPTQYF. Complete variable domain (other parts from reference TRBV7-2 and TRBJ2-5): GAGVSQSPSNKVTEKGKDVELRCDPISGHTALYWYRQSLGQGLEFLIYFQGNSAPDKSGLPSDRFSAERTGGSVSTLTIQRTQQEDSAVYLCASSLTFPRIPTQYFGPGTRLLVL.

V gene TRBV27 combines with J gene TRBJ2-5; D ambiguous. The V gene lost 2 bases and the J gene lost 4 bases, with 14 bases spanning the gap. The CDR3 has 15 residues. Germline V gives CDR1 MNHEY, CDR2 SMNVEV (reference sequence). The CDR3 coding sequence is TGTGCCAGCAGTTTAAAGCCTATAAACCCAGAGACCCAGTACTTC. Residues: CASSLKPINPETQYF.

This clonotype has more than one count but fewer than ten. This chain links TRBV2 with TRBJ2-3; 11 positions agree with TRBD2. Germline V CDR1 and CDR2: SNHLY, FYNNEI. With V trimmed by 4 bases and J by 0 bases, 6 bases remained unmatched. This CDR3 spans 17 amino acids. CDR3 coding DNA: TGTGCCAGCAGTGTTCTAGCGGGAGGAACTAGCACAGATACGCAGTATTTT. It encodes CASSVLAGGTSTDTQYF. Drawing the rest from reference TRBV2 and TRBJ2-3, the complete variable domain is EPEVTQTPSHQVTQMGQEVILRCVPISNHLYFYWYRQILGQKVEFLVSFYNNEISEKSEIFDDQFSVERPDGSNFTLKIRSTKLEDSAMYFCASSVLAGGTSTDTQYFGPGTRLTVL.

This clonotype was found a few times. The V gene is TRBV5-1, the J gene TRBJ2-2; D is uncertain. Trimming pared 4 bases from V and 2 bases from J, leaving 12 bases between. This CDR3 contains 15 residues. Germline V gene sequence: CDR1 SGHRS, CDR2 YFSETQ. The CDR3 loop is CASSVRVGNTGELFF. CDR3 bases: TGCGCCAGCAGCGTACGAGTCGGAAACACCGGGGAGCTGTTTTTT.

This clonotype occurred a few times. V and J are TRBV14 and TRBJ2-1; D gene ambiguous. The CDR3 contains 15 residues. In germline, CDR1 is SGHDN, CDR2 FVKESK. V lost 4 bases and J 0 bases, leaving 10 bases between the germline ends. The CDR3: CASSPNNRSYNEQFF. Here the CDR3 DNA reads TGTGCCAGCAGCCCTAACAACCGCTCCTACAATGAGCAGTTCTTC.

The chain recombines TRBV2 with TRBJ2-2; TRBD2 matches at 10 bases. This CDR3 is built from 14 residues. V lost 10 bases and J lost 6; bases outside the gene matches: 8. Germline V CDR1 and CDR2: SNHLY, FYNNEI. The CDR3 nucleotides read TGTGCCACCAGGGAGCTAGCGGGAGCCGGGGAGCTGTTTTTT. Protein: CATRELAGAGELFF. Based on the CDR3 plus reference TRBV2 and TRBJ2-2, the full variable domain is EPEVTQTPSHQVTQMGQEVILRCVPISNHLYFYWYRQILGQKVEFLVSFYNNEISEKSEIFDDQFSVERPDGSNFTLKIRSTKLEDSAMYFCATRELAGAGELFFGEGSRLTVL.

This clonotype was detected ten times or more. The chain recombines TRBV7-2 with TRBJ1-1; a possible D gene is TRBD1 (5 bases). This CDR3 spans 15 amino acids. The germline V gene encodes CDR1 SGHTA and CDR2 FQGNSA. V was trimmed by 0 bases and J by 0 bases, leaving 8 bases between them. The CDR3 sequence: CASSLAWTLNTEAFF. CDR3 sequence (DNA): TGTGCCAGCAGCTTAGCGTGGACATTGAACACTGAAGCTTTCTTT.

This clonotype has a handful of counts. The CDR3 nucleotides read TGTGCCAGCAGCTTAACTAGCGGCCTCACGAATGAGCAGTTCTTC. Amino acid sequence: CASSLTSGLTNEQFF. The chain joins TRBV11-2 to TRBJ2-1, with 8 bases fitting TRBD2. Germline V gene sequence: CDR1 SGHAT, CDR2 FQNNGV. V dropped 2 bases and J dropped 7; count of bases not matched to a gene: 7. This CDR3 region has 15 residues. The variable domain in full, with the rest retrieved from reference TRBV11-2 and TRBJ2-1, is EAGVAQSPRYKIIEKRQSVAFWCNPISGHATLYWYQQILGQGPKLLIQFQNNGVVDDSQLPKDRFSAERLKGVDSTLKIQPAKLEDSAVYLCASSLTSGLTNEQFFGPGTRLTVL.